Below are 32 T cell receptor beta chains sequenced from a single sample in a study of blood T cell repertoires in COVID-19. Only in-frame clones appear in the TCRdb table, and some are missing; sequencing was by immunoSEQ multiplex PCR. The data contain around 90,000 clones, around four fifths of them singletons. Sequenced: peripheral blood. The receptor source for this set is a woman in her 70s with active or convalescent COVID-19.

This chain links TRBV18 with TRBJ2-3, with D perhaps TRBD1 (5 bases). The V end lost 3 bases, the J end lost 9 bases, and 13 bases lay between the germline ends. Germline V gene lookup returns CDR1 KGHSH and CDR2 LQKENI. This CDR3 spans 13 amino acids. The DNA for the CDR3 is TGTGCCAGCTCACCTCAGGGCCTCCGGACGCAGTATTTT. Amino acid sequence: CASSPQGLRTQYF.

The chain recombines TRBV7-8 with TRBJ1-5; the D gene is possibly TRBD1 (6 bases). Trimming removed 10 bases at V and 7 bases at J, with 11 bases between. The CDR3 runs 11 residues. The germline V gene encodes CDR1 SGHVS and CDR2 FQNEAQ. This CDR3 reads CATGGAQPQHF. DNA of the CDR3: TGTGCCACCGGGGGGGCACAGCCCCAGCATTTT. Drawing the rest from reference TRBV7-8 and TRBJ1-5, the complete variable domain is GAGVSQSPRYKVAKRGQDVALRCDPISGHVSLFWYQQALGQGPEFLTYFQNEAQLDKSGLPSDRFFAERPEGSVSTLKIQRTQQEDSAVYLCATGGAQPQHFGDGTRLSIL.

The chain recombines TRBV19 with TRBJ2-1, with D tentatively TRBD1 (5 bases). Germline assignment: CDR1 LNHDA and CDR2 SQIVND (reference sequence). Trimming left V 6 bases short and J 5 bases short, with 17 bases between. The CDR3 is 15 residues long. The CDR3 protein is CASSLSRVKHNEQFF. As DNA, the CDR3 is TGTGCCAGTAGCCTTAGCAGGGTCAAGCACAATGAGCAGTTCTTC.

V gene TRBV5-1 combines with J gene TRBJ1-1; D unresolved. The V end lost 5 bases, the J end lost 1 base, and 18 bases lay between the germline ends. The CDR3 extends over 16 amino acids. The germline V gene has CDR1 SGHRS and CDR2 YFSETQ. The DNA for the CDR3 is TGCGCCAGCAGTGGTCGGGTGACGGTGGGGAACACTGAAGCTTTCTTT. Protein: CASSGRVTVGNTEAFF.

The chain links TRBV18 to TRBJ1-2; TRBD1 matches at 7 bases. Germline V gene sequence: CDR1 KGHSH, CDR2 LQKENI. With 5 bases clipped from V and 4 bases from J, the junction kept 4 bases outside the gene matches. The CDR3 contains 13 residues. The CDR3 here is CASSTGAVYGYTF. The CDR3 DNA reads as TGTGCCAGCTCAACAGGGGCCGTCTATGGCTACACCTTC.

The V call is TRBV27, the J call TRBJ1-2; no reliable D call. Germline V CDR1 and CDR2: MNHEY, SMNVEV (reference sequence). Trimming cost V 5 bases and J 8 bases, with 15 bases left between them. The CDR3 spans 13 residues. The CDR3 protein is CASSGPKLGGYTF. Written as DNA, the CDR3 is TGTGCCAGCAGTGGACCGAAACTAGGGGGCTACACCTTC.

This clone has more than one count but fewer than ten. DNA for the CDR3: TGCAGCGTTGCGGCGGCGGGGGCTTTCTATGAGCAGTACTTC. It translates to CSVAAAGAFYEQYF. The chain couples TRBV29-1 to TRBJ2-7; tentative D call: TRBD2 (7 bases). The V end lost 4 bases, the J end lost 7 bases, and 20 bases lay between the germline ends. This CDR3 spans 14 amino acids. In germline, CDR1 is SQVTM, CDR2 ANQGSEA.

V is TRBV9 and J is TRBJ1-6, with 8 bases identical to TRBD1. Looked up from germline, CDR1 is SGDLS and CDR2 is YYNGEE. The CDR3 is 16 residues long. V was pared by 0 bases and J by 7 bases, with 6 bases of the junction left unmatched. CDR3 protein: CASSVDPGGLNSPLHF. The CDR3, as DNA: TGTGCCAGCAGCGTAGATCCAGGGGGCCTCAATTCACCCCTCCACTTT.

J is TRBJ1-1 and V is TRBV5-1, with D unclear. This CDR3 has 15 residues. Germline values: CDR1 SGHRS, CDR2 YFSETQ. The ends were cut back, 4 bases at V and 1 base at J, with 14 bases in the middle. The CDR3 DNA follows: TGCGCCAGCAGCCCCCTGGGAGGAGAGAACACTGAAGCTTTCTTT. It codes for CASSPLGGENTEAFF.

CDR3 protein: CASSPDKDRGPYEQYF. DNA of the CDR3: TGTGCCAGCAGCCCGGATAAGGACAGGGGGCCCTACGAGCAGTACTTC. This chain uses TRBV4-2 with TRBJ2-7, with 11 bases fitting TRBD1. The CDR3 extends over 16 amino acids. J gave up 2 bases and V 4 bases, and 7 bases lay outside the gene matches. The germline gives CDR1 LGHNA, CDR2 YNFKEQ.

The chain carries TRBV6-5 and TRBJ1-3, with D unclear. Germline V gene sequence: CDR1 MNHEY, CDR2 SVGAGI. Between the trimmed V and J ends, which lost 6 bases and 0 bases, there was a span of 12 bases. The CDR3 is made up of 15 amino acids. The DNA for the CDR3 is TGTGCCAGCAGCATAGACGGAGACTCTGGAAACACCATATATTTT. Protein sequence: CASSIDGDSGNTIYF.

V and J are TRBV6-5 and TRBJ2-7; a possible D gene is TRBD1 (6 bases). Germline lookup yields CDR1 MNHEY and CDR2 SVGAGI. V was cut by 7 bases and J by 4 bases, with 8 bases left in between. The CDR3 length is 11 residues. CDR3 in amino acids: CASNQGYEQYF. CDR3 sequence (DNA): TGTGCCAGCAACCAGGGGTACGAGCAGTACTTC.

The chain links TRBV9 to TRBJ2-3, with 7 bases identical to TRBD2. In germline, CDR1 is SGDLS, CDR2 YYNGEE. V trimming: 3 bases; J trimming: 4 bases; junction bases outside the gene matches: 17. The CDR3 runs to 18 residues. The DNA of the CDR3 is TGTGCCAGCAGCGAATCCCTTAGCGGGCGGCCGTCGGCAGATACGCAGTATTTT. It specifies CASSESLSGRPSADTQYF.

This chain links TRBV2 with TRBJ2-5; D may be TRBD1 (6 bases). This CDR3 has 15 residues. CDR1 and CDR2 (germline): SNHLY, FYNNEI. The V end was cut by 2 bases, the J end by 5 bases, with 15 bases between. The DNA for the CDR3 is TGTGCCAGCAGTGAACGCGGCCAGGGGCCGGAGACCCAGTACTTC. Protein: CASSERGQGPETQYF.

The V call is TRBV2, the J call TRBJ2-3; tentative D call: TRBD1 (8 bases). Germline CDR1 reads SNHLY; CDR2 reads FYNNEI. Trimming took off 9 bases at V and 14 bases at J, with 21 bases between the two ends. The CDR3 is 12 residues long. The CDR3 region has the DNA TGTGCCAGTCGCAGACAGGGGCCGGGGGGGTATTTT. This translates into CASRRQGPGGYF.

This chain links TRBV7-2 with TRBJ2-1; 13 nucleotides align to TRBD2. The trim removed 3 bases at V and 3 bases at J, leaving 5 bases unmatched. The CDR3 has 17 residues. Germline V lookup: CDR1 SGHTA, CDR2 FQGNSA. The CDR3 DNA reads TGTGCCAGCAGCTTCTGGACTAGCGGGGGCAACTACAATGAGCAGTTCTTC. Amino acids: CASSFWTSGGNYNEQFF.

The chain couples TRBV7-8 to TRBJ2-5; maybe TRBD2 (6 bases). Looked up from germline, CDR1 is SGHVS and CDR2 is FQNEAQ. V lost 5 bases and J 4 bases, leaving 14 bases between the germline ends. The CDR3 extends over 14 amino acids. For the CDR3, the DNA is TGTGCCAGCAGCACCAGGAGCGGGTTAGAGACCCAGTACTTC. It is translated as CASSTRSGLETQYF.

Written as DNA, the CDR3 is TGTGCCAGCAGCTTGTATATGCGGGGGAACACAGATACGCAGTATTTT. Its translation is CASSLYMRGNTDTQYF. This chain links TRBV7-2 with TRBJ2-3; TRBD2 aligns across 7 bases. Germline values: CDR1 SGHTA, CDR2 FQGNSA. The V and J ends lost 3 bases and 2 bases, in that order; junction bases with no gene match: 8. CDR3 length: 16 residues.

The V and J genes are TRBV10-3 and TRBJ1-1; 7 nucleotides match TRBD1. This CDR3 has 13 residues. V lost 6 bases and J lost 3; bases outside the gene matches: 4. CDR1 is ENHRY and CDR2 is SYGVKD in the germline V gene. In DNA, the CDR3 is TGTGCCATCAGACCTGACAGGGACACTGAAGCTTTCTTT. Residues: CAIRPDRDTEAFF.

This clone has a handful of counts. The genes are TRBV11-2 and TRBJ1-1; 7 nucleotides match TRBD1. After removal of 5 bases from V and 5 bases from J, the junction contained 8 bases not matched to a gene. The CDR3 consists of 14 residues. Germline values: CDR1 SGHAT, CDR2 FQNNGV. In DNA, the CDR3 is TGTGCCAGCAGCGGTAAGGGGGCGAGGACTGAAGCTTTCTTT. Residues: CASSGKGARTEAFF.

J is TRBJ2-5 and V is TRBV24-1, with no clear D. The germline CDR1 and CDR2 sequences are KGHDR and SFDVKD. Trimming took 3 bases from V and 8 from J, leaving 9 bases between them. The CDR3 extends over 12 amino acids. The CDR3 region is CATSDPDFTQYF. The CDR3, as DNA: TGTGCCACCAGTGATCCCGACTTTACCCAGTACTTC.

The table lists this clone with a count of one. The rearrangement uses TRBV18 and TRBJ1-1; TRBD1 aligns across 8 bases. Germline trimming cut 8 bases from V and 4 bases from J; bases unmatched to any gene: 12. This CDR3 has 15 residues. Germline-derived CDR1 and CDR2 are KGHSH and LQKENI. The CDR3 bases are TGTGCCAGCACGGGACAGGCCTCTCGGGGCACTGAAGCTTTCTTT. Encoded protein: CASTGQASRGTEAFF.

This chain connects TRBV28 to TRBJ1-6; perhaps TRBD1 as D (6 bases). The CDR3 has 17 amino acids. CDR1 is MDHEN and CDR2 is SYDVKM in the germline V gene. With 3 bases removed from V and 4 bases from J, the gap between germline ends came to 16 bases. CDR3 sequence reads: CASSFAGRGGYNSPLHF. CDR3 coding DNA: TGTGCCAGCAGTTTCGCAGGGAGGGGGGGGTATAATTCACCCCTCCACTTT.

CDR3 sequence: CATKPTGQGDTGELFF. DNA for the CDR3: TGTGCCACCAAGCCGACGGGACAGGGGGACACCGGGGAGCTGTTTTTT. This chain links TRBV24-1 with TRBJ2-2, with 11 bases fitting TRBD1. In germline, CDR1 is KGHDR, CDR2 SFDVKD. Unmatched junction bases numbered 7, after V lost 8 bases and J lost 3 bases. The CDR3 totals 16 residues.

This chain links TRBV2 with TRBJ1-4; D not certain. Germline values: CDR1 SNHLY, CDR2 FYNNEI. V was shortened by 4 bases and J by 7 bases, with 16 bases between the two germline ends. This CDR3 is built from 15 residues. CDR3 sequence: CASSGLPPGIEKLFF. The CDR3 region has the DNA TGTGCCAGCAGTGGACTACCCCCGGGTATTGAAAAACTGTTTTTT.

The gene calls are TRBV18 and TRBJ2-4, with 9 positions matching TRBD2. V shed 6 bases and J 2 bases; nucleotides not matched to a gene: 5. Germline CDR1 and CDR2: KGHSH and LQKENI. The CDR3 spans 15 residues. Here the CDR3 reads CASSLAGRSKNIQYF. For the CDR3, the DNA is TGTGCCAGCTCGCTAGCGGGAAGGTCCAAAAACATTCAGTACTTC.

About this clone: This specimen includes other DNA sequences encoding the same CDR3. The CDR3 DNA follows: TGTGCCAGCAGCTTAGGTGGGGGCCTTTACAATGAGCAGTTCTTC. Its protein is CASSLGGGLYNEQFF. The chain combines TRBV7-2 with TRBJ2-1; TRBD1 is a possible D gene (6 bases). Trimming took 1 base from V and 4 from J, leaving 11 bases between them. The CDR3 covers 15 residues. Germline CDR1 and CDR2: SGHTA and FQGNSA.

This rearrangement joins TRBV28 to TRBJ1-1; D possibly corresponds to TRBD1 (6 bases). Germline V gene lookup returns CDR1 MDHEN and CDR2 SYDVKM. Trimming took 7 bases from V and 4 from J, leaving 16 bases between them. The CDR3 is 14 amino acids. CDR3 DNA: TGTGCCAGCAACCTGGACAGCCTGGCCACTGAAGCTTTCTTT. The encoded protein is CASNLDSLATEAFF.

The chain links TRBV7-2 to TRBJ2-3, with 8 bases lining up with TRBD2. In germline, CDR1 is SGHTA, CDR2 FQGNSA. This CDR3 comprises 16 residues. Trimming took 1 base from V and 1 from J; bases not matched to a gene: 4. CDR3 in DNA: TGTGCCAGCAGCTTAGAGGTGCGGGGGGGCACAGATACGCAGTATTTT. Translated, it gives CASSLEVRGGTDTQYF.

The rearrangement uses TRBV10-2 and TRBJ2-1, with a possible D match to TRBD2 (5 bases). CDR3 length equals 19 residues. Trimming took 0 bases from V and 0 from J, leaving 18 bases between them. Germline V gives CDR1 WSHSY, CDR2 SAAADI. The CDR3 protein is CASSESGMVGPSSYNEQFF. The CDR3 bases are TGCGCCAGCAGTGAGTCCGGGATGGTGGGCCCTAGCTCCTACAATGAGCAGTTCTTC.

The chain uses TRBV7-2 and TRBJ2-1, with D possibly matching TRBD2 (5 bases). CDR1 is SGHTA and CDR2 is FQGNSA in the germline V gene. This CDR3 comprises 14 residues. The V end was cut by 1 base, the J end by 7 bases, with 11 bases between. The CDR3 DNA follows: TGTGCCAGCAGCTTAGTTCCAGCGGTAAATGAGCAGTTCTTC. This codes for CASSLVPAVNEQFF.

This clone was found a few times. V usage is TRBV4-1 and J usage is TRBJ1-6; D is perhaps TRBD1 (5 bases). The CDR3 spans 17 residues. The germline V gene encodes CDR1 MGHRA and CDR2 YSYEKL. V lost 1 base, J lost 8 bases, and 18 bases lay in between. CDR3 sequence: CASSQGGDSLSYSPLHF. The CDR3 region has the DNA TGCGCCAGCAGCCAAGGGGGCGACAGCCTTTCATATTCACCCCTCCACTTT.